The present entry profiles one TCR beta chain with its context. CDR1 and CDR2 from the germline V gene are SGHTA and FQGNSA. CDR3 size: 14 residues. V dropped 4 bases and J dropped 2 bases, with 10 bases sitting between them. This sample was included in a study of blood T cell repertoires in COVID-19. Generated by immunoSEQ multiplex PCR, the TCRdb table keeps only in-frame clones and is missing some. The sample carries 30,000 to 35,000 clones, around 93% recorded once. Sample: peripheral blood. The J gene is TRBJ2-3, the V gene TRBV7-2; D may be TRBD1 (6 bases). The source is a human donor with active COVID-19. The donor label of this sample is uncertain. CDR3 bases: TGTGCCAGCAGCTACGACAGGTTCACAGATACGCAGTATTTT. This gives the protein CASSYDRFTDTQYF.